This entry concerns a single T cell receptor beta chain. Its antigen is not identified. Germline V gene sequence: CDR1 MNHNS, CDR2 SASEGT. The V gene lost 6 bases and the J gene lost 5 bases, with 13 bases spanning the gap. The CDR3 runs to 13 residues. The data derive from a study of cytomegalovirus exposure and HLA in healthy donors. With 60 Vbeta and 13 Jbeta primers, the PCR was carried out. In the authors' methods: Later, 65 million to 90 million unique TCR beta chains were counted in an analysis, and about 10 million of them were shared. Assay: immunoSEQ multiplex PCR; the TCRdb copy retains only in-frame clones and omits some. That table furnishes V, J and clone size, whereas the DNA furnished D and trimming. The repertoire holds about 110,000 clones, approximately 73% seen once, with under 10% in the top ten. Study results and caveats: The analysis excluded some indistinguishable V segments, including TRBV6-2 and TRBV6-3. Rarity marked most TCR sequences, yet some public TCRs occurred in many donors.

The sequence was obtained from a man in his forties or fifties in good health and CMV-seronegative. This chain links TRBV6-1 with TRBJ1-1, with TRBD1 as a possible D gene (5 bases). Source material: PBMCs. The CDR3 region is CASSFQGGTEAFF. The CDR3 nucleotides read TGTGCCAGCAGCTTCCAGGGTGGGACTGAAGCTTTCTTT.